The 9 T cell receptor beta chains below come from one sample, sequenced in a study of T cell responses to AZD1222 COVID-19 vaccine. Generated by immunoSEQ multiplex PCR, the TCRdb table keeps only in-frame clones and is missing some. Altogether fewer than 110,000 clones are present, 87% being singletons, with the ten largest covering 3.5% to 5%. This specimen was peripheral blood, taken on day 0 of AZD1222 vaccination. Every receptor here comes from an adult in good health.

The V gene is TRBV2, the J gene TRBJ1-1, with 7 bases fitting TRBD1. The germline V gene encodes CDR1 SNHLY and CDR2 FYNNEI. The CDR3 extends over 12 amino acids. V trimming: 3 bases; J trimming: 7 bases; junction bases outside the gene matches: 2. The CDR3 coding sequence is TGTGCCAGCAGTGACAGGGGGAATGAAGCTTTCTTT. It codes for CASSDRGNEAFF.

The chain uses TRBV14 and TRBJ1-4, with unresolved D. This CDR3 is built from 12 residues. Between the trimmed V and J ends, which lost 3 bases and 8 bases, there was a span of 7 bases. Germline CDR1 is SGHDN and CDR2 is FVKESK. CDR3 sequence: CASSQGGEKLFF. The CDR3 DNA follows: TGTGCCAGCAGCCAGGGAGGGGAAAAACTGTTTTTT. Complete variable domain (other parts from reference TRBV14 and TRBJ1-4): EAGVTQFPSHSVIEKGQTVTLRCDPISGHDNLYWYRRVMGKEIKFLLHFVKESKQDESGMPNNRFLAERTGGTYSTLKVQPAELEDSGVYFCASSQGGEKLFFGSGTQLSVL.

The chain recombines TRBV6-4 with TRBJ2-2; no definite D call. Looked up from germline, CDR1 is MRHNA and CDR2 is SNTAGT. Trimming took 4 bases from V and 6 from J, leaving 9 bases between them. The CDR3 sequence is 13 residues long. The CDR3 sequence is CASSVTVPGELFF. In nucleotides, the CDR3 is TGTGCCAGCAGTGTAACGGTTCCCGGGGAGCTGTTTTTT.

The chain recombines TRBV6-1 with TRBJ1-2; D is unresolved. The CDR3 is 16 residues long. In germline, CDR1 is MNHNS, CDR2 SASEGT. Trimming removed 2 bases at V and 8 bases at J, with 21 bases between. CDR3 coding DNA: TGTGCCAGCAGTGAAAATATCTGGGATAGTGTGAGGGGCTACACCTTC. Translating it yields CASSENIWDSVRGYTF.

The CDR3 DNA is TGTGCCAGCAGCAACAGGGGGCGCGGGACCGGGGAGCTGTTTTTT. Translation: CASSNRGRGTGELFF. The rearrangement uses TRBV6-5 and TRBJ2-2; 9 bases line up with TRBD1. The germline V gene encodes CDR1 MNHEY and CDR2 SVGAGI. The V segment lost 6 bases and the J segment 5 bases; nucleotides outside the gene matches: 7. The CDR3 length is 15 residues.

The chain couples TRBV28 to TRBJ1-4; D unresolved. The CDR3 runs 13 residues. The germline V gene encodes CDR1 MDHEN and CDR2 SYDVKM. Trimming cost V 8 bases and J 4 bases, with 11 bases left between them. The CDR3 sequence is CASRRADNEKLFF. For the CDR3, the DNA is TGTGCCAGCCGTCGGGCAGATAATGAAAAACTGTTTTTT.

CDR3 protein: CASSVGTELTEAFF. CDR3 in DNA: TGTGCCAGCAGCGTAGGAACCGAACTCACTGAAGCTTTCTTT. The chain has TRBV9 and TRBJ1-1; no reliable D call. The germline V gene has CDR1 SGDLS and CDR2 YYNGEE. The CDR3 consists of 14 residues. Trimming cost V 0 bases and J 4 bases, with 10 bases left between them.

The V gene is TRBV28, the J gene TRBJ1-3; possible D gene TRBD1, 5 bases. The V end was cut by 5 bases, the J end by 0 bases, with 20 bases between. CDR1 is MDHEN and CDR2 is SYDVKM in the germline V gene. The CDR3 length is 18 residues. The chain's CDR3 is CASSPLSVKGHSGNTIYF. CDR3 nucleotides: TGTGCCAGCAGTCCCCTGAGTGTAAAGGGGCACTCTGGAAACACCATATATTTT.

V usage is TRBV4-2 and J usage is TRBJ2-7; perhaps TRBD1 as D (5 bases). The CDR3 contains 16 residues. The germline CDR1 and CDR2 sequences are LGHNA and YNFKEQ. V was clipped by 0 bases and J by 2 bases, with 14 bases between them. This CDR3 reads CASSQDEASGTYEQYF. The CDR3 nucleotides read TGTGCCAGCAGCCAAGATGAAGCGTCAGGGACCTACGAGCAGTACTTC.